This TCR beta chain originates from a study of cytotoxic CD8 clonotypes in ibrutinib-treated CLL. Overall study: A median roughly twelve months of treatment, range 6 to 36, preceded the collection of response samples. Overall study findings and caveats: Clonotypes that were public were uncommon, and they contracted or stayed stable on treatment. The study found baseline clonality above age-matched healthy donors, tracking circulating CD8+ T-cell counts.

This CDR3 contains 13 residues. CDR1 SGDLS and CDR2 YYNGEE come from the germline V gene. Trimming cost V 0 bases and J 4 bases, with 5 bases left between them. The table lists this clone with a few counts. The antigen remains unidentified. The assay was immunoSEQ multiplex PCR, and TCRdb's table has in-frame clones only and misses some. Counted here are about 130,000 clones, approximately 81% occurring once; the ten biggest clones make up about 3.3%. As input for TCR beta libraries, around 2 micrograms of genomic DNA came from cryopreserved PBMCs. The V gene is TRBV9, the J gene TRBJ2-1; no clear D. This specimen consisted of PBMCs, obtained after 24 months of ibrutinib treatment. This clonotype originated in a human donor with chronic lymphocytic leukemia. CDR3 protein: CASSVDGYNEQFF. The CDR3 bases are TGTGCCAGCAGCGTAGACGGTTACAATGAGCAGTTCTTC.